The rows below give T cell receptor beta chains drawn from one sample of a study of CD8+ T cells in alopecia areata. Assay used: immunoSEQ multiplex PCR; TCRdb lists only in-frame clones, some missing. This sample has 100,000 to 150,000 clones, with 45% to 65% found just once. The source material was CD4+ T cells sorted from blood, sampled at week 0. These receptor sequences come from a human donor with alopecia areata. Each CDR3 is given with its conserved first and last residue. The order of the fields is V gene, J gene, CDR3 length, clone size, D gene, CDR3 protein, CDR3 DNA. The D gene is left open where the match is weak. Not every row has a clone size; where given, it reads once, few, many or a size class.

V gene: TRBV27
J gene: TRBJ2-2
CDR3 length: 17
clone size: -
D gene: -
CDR3 protein: CASSFRRQGRVTGELFF
CDR3 DNA: TGTGCCAGCAGTTTTAGACGTCAGGGGAGGGTTACCGGGGAGCTGTTTTTT

V gene: TRBV5-6
J gene: TRBJ2-7
CDR3 length: 14
clone size: -
D gene: -
CDR3 protein: CASSPSPTDYEQYF
CDR3 DNA: TGTGCCAGCAGCCCGTCTCCGACAGACTACGAGCAGTACTTC

V gene: TRBV7-9
J gene: TRBJ2-1
CDR3 length: 15
clone size: many
D gene: TRBD2
CDR3 protein: CASSSGGSTGNEQFF
CDR3 DNA: TGTGCCAGTTCTAGCGGGGGCTCTACAGGGAATGAGCAGTTCTTC

V gene: TRBV9
J gene: TRBJ2-5
CDR3 length: 14
clone size: few
D gene: -
CDR3 protein: CASSVWSGDETQYF
CDR3 DNA: TGTGCCAGCAGCGTATGGTCGGGTGACGAGACCCAGTACTTC

V gene: TRBV4-3
J gene: TRBJ2-3
CDR3 length: 13
clone size: -
D gene: -
CDR3 protein: CASSPSVADTQYF
CDR3 DNA: TGCGCCAGCAGCCCGTCGGTGGCAGATACGCAGTATTTT

V gene: TRBV27
J gene: TRBJ1-4
CDR3 length: 17
clone size: few
D gene: -
CDR3 protein: CASSLRFMAGANEKLFF
CDR3 DNA: TGTGCCAGCAGTTTAAGGTTTATGGCAGGAGCTAATGAAAAACTGTTTTTT

V gene: TRBV5-1
J gene: TRBJ2-7
CDR3 length: 15
clone size: -
D gene: TRBD2
CDR3 protein: CASSPGLAGHYEQYF
CDR3 DNA: TGCGCCAGCAGCCCCGGACTAGCGGGACACTACGAGCAGTACTTC

V gene: TRBV5-1
J gene: TRBJ1-1
CDR3 length: 14
clone size: -
D gene: -
CDR3 protein: CASSLETGNTEAFF
CDR3 DNA: TGCGCCAGCAGCTTGGAGACAGGGAACACTGAAGCTTTCTTT

V gene: TRBV13
J gene: TRBJ2-5
CDR3 length: 14
clone size: -
D gene: -
CDR3 protein: CASSSKRVRETQYF
CDR3 DNA: TGTGCCAGCAGCTCGAAGAGGGTTAGAGAGACCCAGTACTTC

V gene: TRBV9
J gene: TRBJ2-4
CDR3 length: 16
clone size: -
D gene: -
CDR3 protein: CASSVMGTLAKNIQYF
CDR3 DNA: TGTGCCAGCAGCGTTATGGGAACTCTAGCCAAAAACATTCAGTACTTC

V gene: TRBV5-1
J gene: TRBJ2-7
CDR3 length: 17
clone size: few
D gene: TRBD1
CDR3 protein: CASSWDKYDRGKYEQYF
CDR3 DNA: TGCGCCAGCAGCTGGGACAAATATGACAGGGGCAAATACGAGCAGTACTTC

V gene: TRBV7-2
J gene: TRBJ2-1
CDR3 length: 15
clone size: -
D gene: TRBD2
CDR3 protein: CASSLGLAGGNEQFF
CDR3 DNA: TGTGCCAGCAGCTTAGGACTAGCGGGAGGGAATGAGCAGTTCTTC

V gene: TRBV4-1
J gene: TRBJ2-2
CDR3 length: 18
clone size: many
D gene: TRBD2
CDR3 protein: CASSQDLAGRRNTGELFF
CDR3 DNA: TGCGCCAGCAGCCAAGACTTAGCGGGTCGGAGGAACACCGGGGAGCTGTTTTTT

V gene: TRBV5-1
J gene: TRBJ1-2
CDR3 length: 15
clone size: -
D gene: -
CDR3 protein: CASSLFGDSRYGYTF
CDR3 DNA: TGCGCCAGCAGCTTGTTTGGGGATTCTCGGTATGGCTACACCTTC

V gene: TRBV6-5
J gene: TRBJ1-4
CDR3 length: 15
clone size: few
D gene: -
CDR3 protein: CASSYSSVQLEKLFF
CDR3 DNA: TGTGCCAGCAGTTACTCTTCGGTCCAATTGGAAAAACTGTTTTTT

V gene: TRBV4-3
J gene: TRBJ2-3
CDR3 length: 15
clone size: -
D gene: TRBD2
CDR3 protein: CASSQSGGEADTQYF
CDR3 DNA: TGCGCCAGCAGCCAGAGCGGGGGAGAGGCAGATACGCAGTATTTT

V gene: TRBV9
J gene: TRBJ2-2
CDR3 length: 16
clone size: -
D gene: -
CDR3 protein: CASSVRRTDSAGELFF
CDR3 DNA: TGTGCCAGCAGCGTCCGTAGGACTGATAGCGCCGGGGAGCTGTTTTTT

V gene: TRBV7-2
J gene: TRBJ2-3
CDR3 length: 16
clone size: once
D gene: TRBD2
CDR3 protein: CASSPRTSGSTDTQYF
CDR3 DNA: TGTGCCAGCAGCCCCAGGACTAGCGGGAGTACAGATACGCAGTATTTT

V gene: TRBV5-1
J gene: TRBJ2-3
CDR3 length: 16
clone size: -
D gene: TRBD2
CDR3 protein: CASSRMASGDTDTQYF
CDR3 DNA: TGCGCCAGCAGCAGGATGGCTAGCGGGGACACAGATACGCAGTATTTT

V gene: TRBV7-2
J gene: TRBJ2-1
CDR3 length: 14
clone size: -
D gene: -
CDR3 protein: CASSWAVGDNEQFF
CDR3 DNA: TGTGCCAGCAGTTGGGCGGTAGGTGACAATGAGCAGTTCTTC

V gene: TRBV7-2
J gene: TRBJ1-4
CDR3 length: 15
clone size: -
D gene: -
CDR3 protein: CASSLYLETNEKLFF
CDR3 DNA: TGTGCCAGCAGCCTGTACCTGGAGACTAATGAAAAACTGTTTTTT

V gene: TRBV28
J gene: TRBJ2-7
CDR3 length: 14
clone size: -
D gene: -
CDR3 protein: CASTPGTETYEQYF
CDR3 DNA: TGTGCCAGCACCCCCGGGACCGAGACCTACGAGCAGTACTTC

V gene: TRBV27
J gene: TRBJ1-6
CDR3 length: 16
clone size: -
D gene: -
CDR3 protein: CASSTTAGSYNSPLHF
CDR3 DNA: TGTGCCAGCAGCACGACTGCGGGCTCCTATAATTCACCCCTCCACTTT

V gene: TRBV5-1
J gene: TRBJ1-1
CDR3 length: 13
clone size: -
D gene: -
CDR3 protein: CASSLDRDTEAFF
CDR3 DNA: TGCGCCAGCAGCTTGGACAGGGACACTGAAGCTTTCTTT

V gene: TRBV7-8
J gene: TRBJ2-1
CDR3 length: 20
clone size: -
D gene: TRBD1
CDR3 protein: CASSQRQGRFSNSSYNEQFF
CDR3 DNA: TGTGCCAGCAGCCAAAGACAGGGGCGCTTCTCTAACAGCTCCTACAATGAGCAGTTCTTC

V gene: TRBV6-6
J gene: TRBJ2-1
CDR3 length: 14
clone size: -
D gene: -
CDR3 protein: CASSYRDAYNEQFF
CDR3 DNA: TGTGCCAGCAGTTACCGGGACGCCTACAATGAGCAGTTCTTC

V gene: TRBV25-1
J gene: TRBJ2-4
CDR3 length: 13
clone size: -
D gene: -
CDR3 protein: CASSDSGLDIQYF
CDR3 DNA: TGTGCCAGCAGTGACTCAGGACTGGACATTCAGTACTTC

V gene: TRBV9
J gene: TRBJ2-7
CDR3 length: 13
clone size: -
D gene: TRBD1
CDR3 protein: CASSVGTGGEQYF
CDR3 DNA: TGTGCCAGCAGCGTGGGGACAGGGGGCGAGCAGTACTTC

V gene: TRBV7-9
J gene: TRBJ2-5
CDR3 length: 13
clone size: once
D gene: TRBD2
CDR3 protein: CASSAPGGETQYF
CDR3 DNA: TGTGCCAGCAGCGCCCCGGGAGGAGAGACCCAGTACTTC

V gene: TRBV15
J gene: TRBJ1-3
CDR3 length: 16
clone size: -
D gene: -
CDR3 protein: CATSRELRFSGNTIYF
CDR3 DNA: TGTGCCACCAGCAGAGAACTCAGGTTCTCTGGAAACACCATATATTTT

V gene: TRBV5-1
J gene: TRBJ2-3
CDR3 length: 15
clone size: -
D gene: TRBD1
CDR3 protein: CASSTDRTATDTQYF
CDR3 DNA: TGCGCCAGCAGCACGGACAGGACCGCCACAGATACGCAGTATTTT

V gene: TRBV2
J gene: TRBJ2-5
CDR3 length: 15
clone size: -
D gene: TRBD1
CDR3 protein: CASRIGTGGQETQYF
CDR3 DNA: TGTGCCAGCAGGATCGGGACAGGGGGCCAAGAGACCCAGTACTTC

V gene: TRBV7-2
J gene: TRBJ2-7
CDR3 length: 15
clone size: -
D gene: TRBD2
CDR3 protein: CASSLDSGKTYEQYF
CDR3 DNA: TGTGCCAGCAGCTTAGATAGCGGGAAGACCTACGAGCAGTACTTC

V gene: TRBV29-1
J gene: TRBJ2-1
CDR3 length: 13
clone size: -
D gene: -
CDR3 protein: CSVAAVAYNEQFF
CDR3 DNA: TGCAGCGTAGCGGCTGTCGCCTACAATGAGCAGTTCTTC

V gene: TRBV7-9
J gene: TRBJ2-5
CDR3 length: 13
clone size: few
D gene: -
CDR3 protein: CASSLDTSMAQYF
CDR3 DNA: TGTGCCAGCAGCTTAGACACCTCGATGGCCCAGTACTTC

V gene: TRBV9
J gene: TRBJ2-1
CDR3 length: 15
clone size: -
D gene: TRBD2
CDR3 protein: CASSVGLADPNEQFF
CDR3 DNA: TGTGCCAGCAGCGTAGGACTAGCGGACCCTAATGAGCAGTTCTTC

V gene: TRBV19
J gene: TRBJ2-6
CDR3 length: 15
clone size: -
D gene: -
CDR3 protein: CASSPRSSGANVLTF
CDR3 DNA: TGTGCCAGTAGTCCCAGGAGCTCTGGGGCCAACGTCCTGACTTTC

V gene: TRBV20-1
J gene: TRBJ2-1
CDR3 length: 11
clone size: few
D gene: -
CDR3 protein: CSASRQRGQFF
CDR3 DNA: TGCAGTGCTAGCCGCCAAAGGGGGCAGTTCTTC

V gene: TRBV6-5
J gene: TRBJ2-7
CDR3 length: 12
clone size: -
D gene: -
CDR3 protein: CASSFRGSEQYF
CDR3 DNA: TGTGCCAGCAGTTTTCGCGGCTCCGAGCAGTACTTC

V gene: TRBV9
J gene: TRBJ2-7
CDR3 length: 14
clone size: -
D gene: -
CDR3 protein: CASSVDSGSYEQYF
CDR3 DNA: TGTGCCAGCAGCGTAGATTCTGGGAGCTACGAGCAGTACTTC

V gene: TRBV2
J gene: TRBJ1-5
CDR3 length: 16
clone size: few
D gene: TRBD1
CDR3 protein: CASSPGQGGSNQPQHF
CDR3 DNA: TGTGCCAGCAGCCCCGGACAGGGCGGGAGCAATCAGCCCCAGCATTTT

V gene: TRBV5-1
J gene: TRBJ2-3
CDR3 length: 16
clone size: -
D gene: TRBD2
CDR3 protein: CASSSKTSGYTDTQYF
CDR3 DNA: TGCGCCAGCAGCTCGAAGACTAGCGGATACACAGATACGCAGTATTTT

V gene: TRBV7-3
J gene: TRBJ2-1
CDR3 length: 15
clone size: -
D gene: TRBD2
CDR3 protein: CASSSGTSGYNEQFF
CDR3 DNA: TGTGCCAGCAGCTCGGGGACTAGCGGTTACAATGAGCAGTTCTTC

V gene: TRBV5-4
J gene: TRBJ2-5
CDR3 length: 15
clone size: -
D gene: -
CDR3 protein: CASSGTKLGGETQYF
CDR3 DNA: TGTGCCAGCTCTGGGACAAAACTCGGGGGAGAGACCCAGTACTTC

V gene: TRBV18
J gene: TRBJ1-5
CDR3 length: 15
clone size: -
D gene: -
CDR3 protein: CASSPKAGRRQPQHF
CDR3 DNA: TGTGCCAGCTCACCAAAGGCCGGGAGACGCCAGCCCCAGCATTTT

V gene: TRBV23-1
J gene: TRBJ1-1
CDR3 length: 17
clone size: -
D gene: TRBD1
CDR3 protein: CASSQATRGPSNTEAFF
CDR3 DNA: TGCGCCAGCAGTCAAGCCACCAGGGGGCCTTCGAACACTGAAGCTTTCTTT

V gene: TRBV18
J gene: TRBJ1-2
CDR3 length: 13
clone size: few
D gene: TRBD1
CDR3 protein: CASSPRQGDGYTF
CDR3 DNA: TGTGCCAGCTCACCGCGACAGGGGGATGGCTACACCTTC

V gene: TRBV5-6
J gene: TRBJ1-2
CDR3 length: 16
clone size: -
D gene: TRBD1
CDR3 protein: CASSLSGTGQTYGYTF
CDR3 DNA: TGTGCCAGCAGCTTGTCCGGGACAGGGCAGACCTATGGCTACACCTTC

V gene: TRBV21-1
J gene: TRBJ1-2
CDR3 length: 15
clone size: -
D gene: -
CDR3 protein: CASRLPGQGIYGYTF
CDR3 DNA: TGTGCCAGCAGACTGCCCGGACAGGGCATCTATGGCTACACCTTC

V gene: TRBV7-9
J gene: TRBJ2-3
CDR3 length: 16
clone size: few
D gene: -
CDR3 protein: CASSLEGRSGTDTQYF
CDR3 DNA: TGTGCCAGCAGCTTAGAGGGACGGAGCGGCACAGATACGCAGTATTTT

V gene: TRBV30
J gene: TRBJ1-1
CDR3 length: 14
clone size: -
D gene: -
CDR3 protein: CAWSVPRLNTEAFF
CDR3 DNA: TGTGCCTGGAGTGTACCCAGACTGAACACTGAAGCTTTCTTT

V gene: TRBV28
J gene: TRBJ2-2
CDR3 length: 18
clone size: -
D gene: TRBD2
CDR3 protein: CASLVATSGPRATGELFF
CDR3 DNA: TGTGCCAGCCTAGTGGCTACTAGCGGGCCGCGAGCCACCGGGGAGCTGTTTTTT

V gene: TRBV27
J gene: TRBJ1-6
CDR3 length: 13
clone size: -
D gene: TRBD1
CDR3 protein: CASRGQGRSPLHF
CDR3 DNA: TGTGCCAGCAGGGGACAGGGCCGCTCACCCCTCCACTTT

V gene: TRBV4-1
J gene: TRBJ2-2
CDR3 length: 13
clone size: -
D gene: -
CDR3 protein: CASSPVGPGELFF
CDR3 DNA: TGCGCCAGCAGCCCCGTCGGGCCCGGGGAGCTGTTTTTT

V gene: TRBV5-4
J gene: TRBJ2-1
CDR3 length: 16
clone size: -
D gene: TRBD2
CDR3 protein: CASSFRRTSGYNEQFF
CDR3 DNA: TGTGCCAGCAGCTTTAGAAGGACTAGCGGTTACAATGAGCAGTTCTTC

V gene: TRBV20-1
J gene: TRBJ1-1
CDR3 length: 11
clone size: -
D gene: -
CDR3 protein: CSAREVVEAFF
CDR3 DNA: TGCAGTGCTAGAGAAGTGGTTGAAGCTTTCTTT

V gene: TRBV30
J gene: TRBJ1-2
CDR3 length: 15
clone size: -
D gene: TRBD1
CDR3 protein: CACTHRGGNGYGYTF
CDR3 DNA: TGTGCCTGCACCCACAGGGGGGGAAATGGCTATGGCTACACCTTC

V gene: TRBV30
J gene: TRBJ1-4
CDR3 length: 13
clone size: -
D gene: -
CDR3 protein: CAWSAGTNEKLFF
CDR3 DNA: TGTGCCTGGAGTGCGGGGACTAATGAAAAACTGTTTTTT

V gene: TRBV29-1
J gene: TRBJ2-3
CDR3 length: 14
clone size: -
D gene: TRBD1
CDR3 protein: CSGLRDSLGDTQYF
CDR3 DNA: TGCAGCGGATTGAGGGACAGTCTGGGGGATACGCAGTATTTT

V gene: TRBV28
J gene: TRBJ1-2
CDR3 length: 16
clone size: -
D gene: -
CDR3 protein: CASSLVSGAGSSGYTF
CDR3 DNA: TGTGCCAGCAGTTTAGTGTCGGGGGCTGGATCGAGTGGCTACACCTTC